The T cell receptor beta chain under discussion was sequenced for a study of technical replicates of blood from a handful of donors. Trimming cost V 6 bases and J 4 bases; bases outside gene matches: 3. The CDR3 loop spans 13 amino acids. The germline gives CDR1 MNHEY, CDR2 SVGAGI. The assay was immunoSEQ multiplex PCR, and TCRdb's table has in-frame clones only and misses some. The sample holds 90,000 to 100,000 clones, 95% to 97% seen once. The receptor comes from a human donor in good health. This chain uses TRBV6-5 with TRBJ1-2, with 9 bases lining up with TRBD1. The sample comprised T cells isolated from PBMCs. CDR3 sequence: CASRGTGFYGYTF. The CDR3 DNA sequence: TGTGCCAGCAGGGGGACAGGGTTCTATGGCTACACCTTC.